Listed below are T cell receptor beta chains from one sample, sequenced in a study of T-cell memory formation after mild COVID-19. TCRdb used MiXCR to reprocess the 5' RACE reads, holding one entry per CDR3 protein. The table includes over 450,000 distinct CDR3 sequences, around 21% detected once. The specimen sequenced was PBMCs or a T cell subset sorted from them (not recorded which). These receptor sequences come from an adult woman who had mild COVID-19 (a few samples of this study predate the infection). Cell type and time point are not known. Both conserved end residues are part of each CDR3. The D gene is left open where the match is weak. Clone size is not always given. Where it is, it says once, few, many or a class for expanded clones.

v_gene	abundance	d_gene	j_gene	CDR3aa	CDR3nt
TRBV12-3/TRBV12-4	few	-	TRBJ2-7	CASSFSGDLYEQYF	TGTGCCAGCAGTTTTTCCGGGGACCTCTACGAGCAGTACTTC
TRBV4-1	-	TRBD1	TRBJ1-5	CASSRTSGGGNQPQHF	TGCGCCAGCAGCCGCACATCAGGGGGCGGTAATCAGCCCCAGCATTTT
TRBV11-2	few	-	TRBJ2-7	CASSSLTGVTYEQYF	TGTGCCAGCAGCTCCCTTACGGGCGTGACCTACGAGCAGTACTTC
TRBV3-1	many	-	TRBJ1-2	CASSLQLASGYTF	TGTGCCAGCAGCCTCCAGCTGGCTTCTGGCTACACCTTC
TRBV27	few	-	TRBJ2-1	CASSRRSGYNEQFF	TGTGCCAGCAGTCGTCGGTCCGGCTACAATGAGCAGTTCTTC
TRBV28	once	-	TRBJ2-7	CASNTGTYSDEQYF	TGTGCCAGCAATACCGGGACCTACAGCGACGAGCAGTACTTC
TRBV12-3/TRBV12-4	-	TRBD1	TRBJ1-4	CASSIMGQGNEKLFF	TGTGCCAGCAGCATAATGGGACAGGGAAATGAAAAACTGTTTTTT
TRBV4-1	few	TRBD1	TRBJ1-2	CASSPLPGQGDTF	TGCGCCAGCAGTCCCCTCCCCGGACAGGGCGACACCTTC
TRBV7-9	-	TRBD2	TRBJ2-3	CASSLLRRGAGGPDTQYF	TGTGCCAGCAGCTTACTCCGCCGGGGAGCGGGGGGGCCAGATACGCAGTATTTT
TRBV27	-	-	TRBJ2-7	CASSPRASREQYF	TGTGCCAGCAGTCCTCGGGCGTCGAGGGAGCAGTACTTC
TRBV7-3	few	TRBD1	TRBJ2-3	CASSLIGGPDTQYF	TGTGCCAGCAGCTTAATAGGGGGCCCAGATACGCAGTATTTT